The rows below give T cell receptor beta chains drawn from one sample of a study of control samples from healthy donors and cancer patients. Here immunoSEQ multiplex PCR was the method, and the copy in TCRdb shows in-frame clones only, minus some. This sample has 100,000 to 150,000 clones, with roughly 87% found just once. Sequencing input: blood. These TCRs come from a man between 18 and 29 years old in good health. CDR3s include the opening cysteine and the closing phenylalanine or tryptophan. The D gene is left open where the match is weak. The size entry is marked missing in some rows and otherwise reads once, few, many or a size class.

clone_size: NA
j_call: TRBJ2-3
d_call: TRBD1
v_call: TRBV5-6
cdr3_aa: CASSLLTGTTDTQYF
cdr3_nt: TGTGCCAGCAGCTTGTTGACAGGGACCACAGATACGCAGTATTTT

clone_size: NA
j_call: TRBJ2-5
d_call: NA
v_call: TRBV11-2
cdr3_aa: CASSSAAQETQYF
cdr3_nt: TGTGCCAGCAGCTCAGCGGCGCAAGAGACCCAGTACTTC

clone_size: once
j_call: TRBJ2-3
d_call: TRBD1
v_call: TRBV6-4
cdr3_aa: CASSSGTATDTQYF
cdr3_nt: TGTGCCAGCAGTTCCGGGACAGCCACAGATACGCAGTATTTT

clone_size: NA
j_call: TRBJ1-1
d_call: NA
v_call: TRBV6-2/TRBV6-3
cdr3_aa: CASSFVKRTEAFF
cdr3_nt: TGTGCCAGCAGTTTCGTGAAGAGGACTGAAGCTTTCTTT

clone_size: many
j_call: TRBJ2-4
d_call: NA
v_call: TRBV5-6
cdr3_aa: CASRRDIENIQYF
cdr3_nt: TGTGCCAGCAGACGGGACATTGAAAACATTCAGTACTTC

clone_size: NA
j_call: TRBJ2-7
d_call: NA
v_call: TRBV7-9
cdr3_aa: CASSSGSIPAYEQYF
cdr3_nt: TGTGCCAGCAGCTCTGGGAGTATACCCGCCTACGAGCAGTACTTC

clone_size: NA
j_call: TRBJ2-7
d_call: NA
v_call: TRBV7-2
cdr3_aa: CASSLQGYSYEQYF
cdr3_nt: TGTGCCAGCAGCTTACAGGGCTACTCCTACGAGCAGTACTTC

clone_size: NA
j_call: TRBJ1-1
d_call: NA
v_call: TRBV5-4
cdr3_aa: CASSFGGTRLNTEAFF
cdr3_nt: TGTGCCAGCAGCTTTGGCGGGACACGGTTGAACACTGAAGCTTTCTTT

clone_size: NA
j_call: TRBJ1-2
d_call: NA
v_call: TRBV5-6
cdr3_aa: CASSLIHREVGYTF
cdr3_nt: TGTGCCAGCAGCTTGATACACAGGGAGGTTGGCTACACCTTC

clone_size: NA
j_call: TRBJ2-2
d_call: TRBD1
v_call: TRBV11-2
cdr3_aa: CASRNRQGNTGELFF
cdr3_nt: TGTGCCAGCAGAAATCGACAGGGGAACACCGGGGAGCTGTTTTTT

clone_size: NA
j_call: TRBJ2-2
d_call: NA
v_call: TRBV6-6
cdr3_aa: CASTKRTGGGAGELFF
cdr3_nt: TGTGCCAGCACCAAAAGAACCGGGGGCGGGGCCGGGGAGCTGTTTTTT

clone_size: NA
j_call: TRBJ2-1
d_call: TRBD1
v_call: TRBV5-1
cdr3_aa: CASSPGTGDNEQFF
cdr3_nt: TGCGCCAGCAGCCCCGGGACAGGGGACAATGAGCAGTTCTTC

clone_size: NA
j_call: TRBJ1-5
d_call: TRBD1
v_call: TRBV7-8
cdr3_aa: CASSLEVGQNSNQPQHF
cdr3_nt: TGTGCCAGCAGCTTAGAAGTGGGACAGAATAGCAATCAGCCCCAGCATTTT

clone_size: NA
j_call: TRBJ2-7
d_call: NA
v_call: TRBV18
cdr3_aa: CASSPPVVTEQYF
cdr3_nt: TGTGCCAGCTCACCACCGGTCGTCACCGAGCAGTACTTC

clone_size: NA
j_call: TRBJ2-5
d_call: NA
v_call: TRBV30
cdr3_aa: CACSRVEETQYF
cdr3_nt: TGTGCCTGCAGCAGGGTAGAAGAGACCCAGTACTTC

clone_size: NA
j_call: TRBJ2-3
d_call: NA
v_call: TRBV5-1
cdr3_aa: CASSPESDTQYF
cdr3_nt: TGCGCCAGCAGCCCTGAGTCGGATACGCAGTATTTT